This TCR beta chain was identified in a study of shared clonotypes between healthy human individuals. General study points: What naive subsets generally showed was a larger estimated richness than memory subsets showed. Clonotypes that were shared across a handful of donors made up around 5.5% of naive CD4 clonotypes.

V lost 3 bases to trimming and J lost 5 bases, with 9 bases between them. CDR3 length: 13 residues. Germline lookup yields CDR1 SGDLS and CDR2 YYNGEE. CD45RO negativity and positive selection for CCR7 defined naive CD8 cells, a population that excluded terminally differentiated effector memory CD45RA+ cells. Under the authors' procedure: In the immunoSEQ data, sequences were junction-only and lacked quality scores, so filtering differed. Sequencing was performed with immunoSEQ multiplex PCR; in TCRdb, only in-frame clones are kept and a portion is missing. V, J and clone size were drawn from that table, and D and trimming were deduced from the DNA. This table holds some 1,900,000 clones, approximately 95% found once. This clone was recorded only once. The target antigen is unknown.

The origin of this receptor is a man aged 18 to 30 in good health. The chain links TRBV9 to TRBJ1-5; weak D call: TRBD1 (6 bases). The sequencing input was naive CD8+ T cells sorted from blood. This CDR3 reads CASSAGDDQPQHF. The CDR3 region has the DNA TGTGCCAGCAGCGCAGGGGACGATCAGCCCCAGCATTTT.